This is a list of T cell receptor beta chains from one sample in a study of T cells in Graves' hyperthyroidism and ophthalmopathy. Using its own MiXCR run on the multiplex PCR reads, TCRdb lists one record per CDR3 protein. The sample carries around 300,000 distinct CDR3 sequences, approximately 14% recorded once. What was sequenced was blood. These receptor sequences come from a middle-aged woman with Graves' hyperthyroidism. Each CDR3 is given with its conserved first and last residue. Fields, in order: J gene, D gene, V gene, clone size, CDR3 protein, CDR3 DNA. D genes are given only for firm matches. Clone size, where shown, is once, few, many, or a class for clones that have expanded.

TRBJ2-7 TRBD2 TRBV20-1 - CSARDGGSGSSEQYF TGCAGTGCTAGAGATGGCGGTAGCGGGAGCAGCGAGCAGTACTTC
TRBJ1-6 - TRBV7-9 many CASSLDDSPLHF TGTGCCAGCAGTTTAGATGACTCACCCCTCCACTTT
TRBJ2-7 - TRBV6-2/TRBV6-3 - CASSTGGEQYF TGTGCCAGCAGCACGGGTGGCGAGCAGTACTTC
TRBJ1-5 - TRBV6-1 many CASSLYGKHNQPQHF TGTGCCAGCAGTCTTTATGGGAAACATAATCAGCCCCAGCATTTT
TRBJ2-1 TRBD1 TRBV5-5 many CASSTTGGPYNEQFF TGTGCCAGCAGCACAACAGGGGGTCCCTACAATGAGCAGTTCTTC
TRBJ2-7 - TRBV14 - CASSQEVGGYEQYF TGTGCCAGCAGCCAAGAAGTGGGGGGCTACGAGCAGTACTTC
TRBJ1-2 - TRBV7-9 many CASSPQVDYGYTF TGTGCCAGCAGCCCCCAGGTGGACTATGGCTACACCTTC
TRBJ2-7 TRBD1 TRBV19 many CASSTGGGSVNYYEQYF TGTGCCAGTAGTACAGGGGGCGGGTCTGTGAACTATTACGAGCAGTACTTC
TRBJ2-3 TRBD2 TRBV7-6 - CASSARLAGSTDTQYF TGTGCCAGCAGCGCCAGACTAGCGGGAAGCACAGATACGCAGTATTTT
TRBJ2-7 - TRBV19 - CASSIMRDSYEQYF TGTGCCAGTAGTATAATGCGGGACTCCTACGAGCAGTACTTC
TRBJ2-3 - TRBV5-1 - CASSLEGQGGDTQYF TGCGCCAGCAGCTTGGAGGGGCAGGGAGGAGATACGCAGTATTTT
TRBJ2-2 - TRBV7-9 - CASSPRQGGGELFF TGTGCCAGCAGCCCTCGGCAGGGAGGCGGGGAGCTGTTTTTT
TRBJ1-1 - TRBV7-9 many CASSESAEAFF TGTGCCAGCTCCGAAAGTGCTGAAGCTTTCTTT
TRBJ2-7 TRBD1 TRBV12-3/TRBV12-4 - CASSADRGREQYF TGTGCCAGCAGTGCGGACAGGGGGCGCGAGCAGTACTTC
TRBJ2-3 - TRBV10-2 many CASSVNSFTDTQYF TGCGCCAGCAGTGTTAACAGCTTCACAGATACGCAGTATTTT
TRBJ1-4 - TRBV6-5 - CASSYSGGYTEKLFF TGTGCCAGCAGTTACTCGGGCGGGTACACTGAAAAACTGTTTTTT
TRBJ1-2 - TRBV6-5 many CASSYSIGVSNGYTF TGTGCCAGCAGTTACTCGATCGGGGTGTCCAATGGCTACACCTTC
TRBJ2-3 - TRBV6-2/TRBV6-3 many CASSYSSDTQYF TGTGCCAGCAGTTACTCGTCGGATACGCAGTATTTT
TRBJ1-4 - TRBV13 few CASSFRQTPNEKLFF TGTGCCAGCAGCTTCAGACAGACTCCTAATGAAAAACTGTTTTTT
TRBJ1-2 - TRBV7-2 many CASSPHTGNYGYTF TGTGCCAGCAGCCCACACACAGGGAACTATGGCTACACCTTC
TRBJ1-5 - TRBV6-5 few CASSYDKYSNQPQHF TGTGCCAGCAGTTACGACAAGTATAGCAATCAGCCCCAGCATTTT
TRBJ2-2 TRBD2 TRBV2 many CASSVRTGGPNTGELFF TGTGCCAGCAGTGTTAGGACGGGAGGGCCCAACACCGGGGAGCTGTTTTTT
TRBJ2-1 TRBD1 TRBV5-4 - CASSSLTPGTVYNEQFF TGTGCCAGCAGCTCCCTAACCCCCGGGACAGTCTACAATGAGCAGTTCTTC
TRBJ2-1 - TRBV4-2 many CASSQDRQGGYNEQFF TGTGCCAGCAGCCAAGATCGGCAGGGAGGCTACAATGAGCAGTTCTTC
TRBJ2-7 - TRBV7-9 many CASSSPPGAYEQYF TGTGCCAGCAGCTCGCCCCCAGGGGCCTACGAGCAGTACTTC
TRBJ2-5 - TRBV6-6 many CASSYSRTQYF TGTGCCAGCAGTTACAGTAGGACCCAGTACTTC
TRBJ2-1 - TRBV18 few CASSPTGLINNEQFF TGTGCCAGCTCACCAACTGGGCTCATAAACAATGAGCAGTTCTTC
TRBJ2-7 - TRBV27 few CASSFYQGGHEQYF TGTGCCAGCAGTTTTTACCAGGGAGGCCACGAGCAGTACTTC
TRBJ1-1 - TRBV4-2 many CASSQVSGGAATEAFF TGTGCCAGCAGCCAAGTGTCTGGGGGTGCCGCCACTGAAGCTTTCTTT
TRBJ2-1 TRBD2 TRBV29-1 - CSVERLADSYNEQFF TGCAGCGTTGAAAGACTAGCGGACTCCTACAATGAGCAGTTCTTC
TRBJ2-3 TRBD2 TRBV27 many CASSKTGTSGSTDTQYF TGTGCCAGCAGTAAAACCGGGACTAGCGGTAGCACAGATACGCAGTATTTT
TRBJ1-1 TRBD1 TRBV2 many CASLTGGNTEAFF TGTGCCAGCTTAACAGGGGGGAACACTGAAGCTTTCTTT
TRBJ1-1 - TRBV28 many CASSSELNTEAFF TGTGCCAGCAGTTCGGAGTTAAACACTGAAGCTTTCTTT
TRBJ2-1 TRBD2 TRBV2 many CASSDRGSGRVSEQFF TGTGCCAGCAGTGATCGAGGTAGCGGGAGGGTCAGTGAGCAGTTCTTC
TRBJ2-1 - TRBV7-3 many CASSQSGEPYNEQFF TGTGCCAGCAGCCAAAGCGGAGAGCCCTACAATGAGCAGTTCTTC
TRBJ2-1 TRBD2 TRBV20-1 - CSARDLGLAGYEQFF TGCAGTGCTAGAGATCTAGGACTAGCTGGGTATGAGCAGTTCTTC
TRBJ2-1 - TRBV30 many CAWIKLGTFDEQFF TGTGCCTGGATAAAACTAGGGACCTTCGATGAGCAGTTCTTC
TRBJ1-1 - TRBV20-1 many CSAREGGHNTEAFF TGCAGTGCTAGAGAGGGAGGACACAACACTGAAGCTTTCTTT
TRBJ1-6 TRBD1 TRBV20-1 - CSALTGVHSPLHF TGCAGTGCTCTGACAGGGGTTCATTCACCCCTCCACTTT
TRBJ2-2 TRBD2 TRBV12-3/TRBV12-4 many CASSLVAGAVGELFF TGTGCCAGCAGTTTAGTAGCGGGAGCGGTCGGGGAGCTGTTTTTT
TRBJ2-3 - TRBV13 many CASRNPRESTDTQYF TGTGCCAGCCGCAACCCGCGGGAAAGCACAGATACGCAGTATTTT
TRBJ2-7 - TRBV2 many CASRGEGNEQYF TGTGCCAGCAGGGGAGAGGGAAACGAGCAGTACTTC
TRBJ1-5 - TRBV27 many CASSRGIGNQPQHF TGTGCCAGCAGCCGAGGGATCGGCAATCAGCCCCAGCATTTT
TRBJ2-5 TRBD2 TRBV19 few CASSTVLAGAGETQYF TGTGCCAGTAGTACGGTACTAGCGGGAGCGGGGGAGACCCAGTACTTC
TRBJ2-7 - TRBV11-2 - CASSQDRDPFYEQYF TGTGCCAGCAGTCAAGACCGGGATCCCTTTTACGAGCAGTACTTC
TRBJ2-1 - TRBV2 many CASSVLAASGNEQFF TGTGCCAGCAGTGTTCTAGCAGCGAGCGGCAATGAGCAGTTCTTC
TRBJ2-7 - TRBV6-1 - CASMGRVAYEQYF TGTGCCAGCATGGGCCGGGTGGCCTACGAGCAGTACTTC
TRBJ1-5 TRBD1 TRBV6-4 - CASSLTGLNQPQHF TGTGCCAGCAGCCTGACAGGGCTCAATCAGCCCCAGCATTTT
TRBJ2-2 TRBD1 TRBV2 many CASGPGQGSNTGELFF TGTGCCAGTGGACCGGGACAGGGATCGAACACCGGGGAGCTGTTTTTT
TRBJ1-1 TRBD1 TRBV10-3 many CAIRSPGGANTEAFF TGTGCCATCAGGTCACCAGGGGGGGCGAACACTGAAGCTTTCTTT
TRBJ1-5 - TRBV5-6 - CASSSGRPGPQHF TGTGCCAGCAGCTCGGGACGGCCAGGGCCCCAGCATTTT
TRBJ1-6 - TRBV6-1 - CASSRDFDSPLHF TGTGCCAGCTCTCGGGACTTTGATTCACCCCTCCACTTT
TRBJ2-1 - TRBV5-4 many CASSLVAATYNEQFF TGTGCCAGCAGCTTGGTCGCTGCCACTTACAATGAGCAGTTCTTC
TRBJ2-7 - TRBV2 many CASKILNYEQYF TGTGCCAGCAAAATCCTCAACTACGAGCAGTACTTC